This is a list of T cell receptor beta chains from one sample in a study of cytomegalovirus exposure and HLA in healthy donors. Libraries were prepared by immunoSEQ multiplex PCR; TCRdb keeps only in-frame clonotypes and omits some of them. This sample's table reports 35,000 to 45,000 clones. Input material: PBMCs. The receptors here all came from a male donor in good health and CMV-seronegative. Both conserved end residues are part of each CDR3. D genes are given only for firm matches. Clone sizes are given selectively: once, few, many, or a class where the clone is expanded.

- | TRBJ1-4 | TRBD1 | TRBV4-1 | TGCGCCAGCAGCCAAACCGGGACAGGGAATGAAAAACTGTTTTTT | CASSQTGTGNEKLFF
- | TRBJ1-5 | - | TRBV7-2 | TGTGCCAGCAGCTTAGCGGGGAGGGGGGCAGGACAGCCCCAGCATTTT | CASSLAGRGAGQPQHF
- | TRBJ1-2 | - | TRBV2 | TGTGCCAGCATCCATAAGGACAGTTCTAACTATGGCTACACCTTC | CASIHKDSSNYGYTF
- | TRBJ1-4 | TRBD1 | TRBV19 | TGTGCCAGTAGTACCGACAGGGCTGAAAAACTGTTTTTT | CASSTDRAEKLFF
- | TRBJ2-3 | - | TRBV27 | TGTGCCAGCGCACCGTTAGCCGAAGATACGCAGTATTTT | CASAPLAEDTQYF
- | TRBJ2-7 | - | TRBV6-6 | TGTGCCAGCAGTCGAAAAAGCTTCGGGGGCGAGCAGTACTTC | CASSRKSFGGEQYF
- | TRBJ2-3 | TRBD2 | TRBV9 | TGTGCCAGCAGCGTAGGGGGACTAGCGGGGGGCACAGATACGCAGTATTTT | CASSVGGLAGGTDTQYF
- | TRBJ1-1 | - | TRBV19 | TGTGCCAGTAGTATAAGTCCAGGGGACACTGAAGCTTTCTTT | CASSISPGDTEAFF
medium-sized | TRBJ2-3 | TRBD2 | TRBV6-1 | TGTGCCAGCAGTGAACTAGCGGGGGCTCCTAGCACAGATACGCAGTATTTT | CASSELAGAPSTDTQYF
- | TRBJ1-2 | TRBD1 | TRBV13 | TGTGCCAGCAGTCTCACAGGGGGCGACGGCTACACCTTC | CASSLTGGDGYTF
- | TRBJ1-4 | - | TRBV7-9 | TGTGCCAGCAGCGTCGGGACTCTCCAGGATGAAAAACTGTTTTTT | CASSVGTLQDEKLFF
- | TRBJ1-1 | - | TRBV15 | TGTGCCAACAGCAGGCAAGGGAGGAGGACTGAAGCTTTCTTT | CANSRQGRRTEAFF
- | TRBJ1-2 | - | TRBV5-1 | TGCGCCAGCAGCTTTTATTCGACGGGAGGGGATGGCTACACCTTC | CASSFYSTGGDGYTF
- | TRBJ2-2 | TRBD2 | TRBV5-4 | TGTGCCAGCATCGGGACTAGCGGGGGGACGAACACCGGGGAGCTGTTTTTT | CASIGTSGGTNTGELFF
- | TRBJ1-5 | - | TRBV28 | TGTGCCAGCAGTTCCCCGGGGAGGCCCCAGCATTTT | CASSSPGRPQHF
- | TRBJ2-2 | - | TRBV5-4 | TGTGCCAGCAGCTTGGGCCAAGACAGTGGGTTCGCGAACACCGGGGAGCTGTTTTTT | CASSLGQDSGFANTGELFF
- | TRBJ1-3 | TRBD1 | TRBV7-6 | TGTGCCAGCAGCCCAGGGACAGCGGGAAACACCATATATTTT | CASSPGTAGNTIYF
- | TRBJ1-1 | - | TRBV7-2 | TGTGCCAGCAGCTATATTGACAGCCCTAAAGCTTTCTTT | CASSYIDSPKAFF
- | TRBJ1-2 | TRBD1 | TRBV5-6 | TGTGCCAGCAGCTCCGGGACAGGCAGAGGATGGTATGGCTACACCTTC | CASSSGTGRGWYGYTF
- | TRBJ2-1 | TRBD1 | TRBV7-9 | TGTGCCAGCAGGGGGACAGGGGGCTTCAATGAGCAGTTCTTC | CASRGTGGFNEQFF
- | TRBJ1-2 | TRBD1 | TRBV5-6 | TGTGCCAGCAGGGACAGGAGCTATGGCTACACCTTC | CASRDRSYGYTF
- | TRBJ1-5 | - | TRBV19 | TGTGCCAGTAGTCCTACACCGGGGAATCGACAGCCCCAGCATTTT | CASSPTPGNRQPQHF
- | TRBJ1-5 | TRBD1 | TRBV5-1 | TGCGCCAGCAGCTTGGGTCCCGTGACAGGGGGAGGACAGCCCCAGCATTTT | CASSLGPVTGGGQPQHF